Included here is one T cell receptor (beta chain) sequence, with context. The data were obtained in a study of technical replicates of blood from a few donors. V dropped 2 bases and J dropped 2; count of bases not matched to a gene: 8. This CDR3 region has 16 residues. Germline CDR1 MNHEY, CDR2 SMNVEV (reference sequence). Sequenced by immunoSEQ multiplex PCR; TCRdb stores in-frame clones only, minus some. The sample carries 56,000 or so clones, 90% to 95% recorded once. The chain uses TRBV27 and TRBJ2-7; 8 positions match TRBD2. The source is a human donor in good health. Some clones in this sample may be carry-over from other donors' samples. Sequencing used PBMCs. Here the CDR3 reads CASSLRFGGAAYEQYF. The CDR3 DNA is TGTGCCAGCAGTTTAAGGTTCGGGGGGGCGGCCTACGAGCAGTACTTC.